Listed below are T cell receptor beta chains from one sample, sequenced in a study of T cells in Graves' hyperthyroidism and ophthalmopathy. In TCRdb, the multiplex PCR reads were re-called with MiXCR into one record per CDR3 protein. The sample consists of about 400,000 distinct CDR3 sequences, more than 13% of them appearing once. Sample: blood. The receptors originated from a woman under 40 with Graves' hyperthyroidism. Both conserved end residues are part of each CDR3. Fields, in order: clone size, V gene, D gene, J gene, CDR3 DNA, CDR3 protein. D genes are given only for firm matches. Expanded clones get a size class; other rows say once, few or many, or leave the size out.

.	TRBV29-1	.	TRBJ1-4	TGCAGCGTTGCGGACAGCCAAGGAGAAAAACTGTTTTTT	CSVADSQGEKLFF
.	TRBV10-3	.	TRBJ1-5	TGTGCCATCAGTGACAGCCTAACAGATACGCAGCATTTT	CAISDSLTDTQHF
.	TRBV5-6	TRBD1	TRBJ1-1	TGTGCCAGCAGCCGCCCAAACAGGGGTGGCACTGAAGCTTTCTTT	CASSRPNRGGTEAFF
many	TRBV7-2	.	TRBJ1-6	TGTGCCAGCAGCTTAGTCGGGACGGATGGGAATTCACCCCTCCACTTT	CASSLVGTDGNSPLHF
many	TRBV28	TRBD1	TRBJ2-7	TGTGCCAGCAGCAAGTGGGGGACAGGGAAATTCGAGCAGTACTTC	CASSKWGTGKFEQYF
many	TRBV3-1	TRBD2	TRBJ2-3	TGTGCCAGCAGCCAACGACTAGCGGGACTCGCAGATACGCAGTATTTT	CASSQRLAGLADTQYF
.	TRBV7-2	.	TRBJ2-7	TGTGCCAGCAGCTTAGGCAACAAGGGGGGGGTGCAGTACTTC	CASSLGNKGGVQYF
many	TRBV24-1	TRBD2	TRBJ2-3	TGTGCCACCAGTGATCGAGCCGGGACTAGCCACACAGATACGCAGTATTTT	CATSDRAGTSHTDTQYF
many	TRBV2	.	TRBJ2-5	TGTGCCAGCGGACGAATCGGGGAGACCCAGTACTTC	CASGRIGETQYF
many	TRBV29-1	.	TRBJ2-5	TGCAGCGTTGTCCCGGGGGCGGGGGAGACCCAGTACTTC	CSVVPGAGETQYF
.	TRBV5-6	TRBD1	TRBJ2-5	TGTGCCAGCAGCTTGGGACCAACCAGTGGGCAGGGGGCCGCCACGTACTTC	CASSLGPTSGQGAATYF
many	TRBV28	.	TRBJ1-2	TGTGCCAGCAGTTTGGACGACAGGACCTATGGCTACACCTTC	CASSLDDRTYGYTF
.	TRBV3-1	.	TRBJ2-7	TGTGCCAGCATGTCTGGAGGGAGCGAGCAGTACTTC	CASMSGGSEQYF
many	TRBV5-1	.	TRBJ2-1	TGCGCCAGCAGCTTAGCAGAGAACAATGAGCAGTTCTTC	CASSLAENNEQFF
few	TRBV6-5	.	TRBJ1-3	TGTGCCAGCAGTGCTCAAACCGGGGCCTTCTCTGGAAACACCATATATTTT	CASSAQTGAFSGNTIYF
.	TRBV6-5	.	TRBJ2-1	TGTGCCAGCAGTTCCCCGGGACTCAGCAATGAGCAGTTCTTC	CASSSPGLSNEQFF
once	TRBV5-1	TRBD1	TRBJ2-1	TGCGCCAGCAGCTTGCGGGACAGGGAAAATGAGCAGTTCTTC	CASSLRDRENEQFF
many	TRBV7-9	TRBD1	TRBJ2-3	TGTGCCAGCAGACCGGGACAGGGGGCTACAGATACGCAGTATTTT	CASRPGQGATDTQYF
few	TRBV6-2/TRBV6-3	.	TRBJ2-7	TGTGCCAGCAGCAGGGGGGGGCGATGGTCCTACGAGCAGTACTTC	CASSRGGRWSYEQYF
.	TRBV29-1	.	TRBJ2-1	TGCAGCGTTGCTCGCGGCGCAGGGACAAAGAATGAGCAGTTCTTC	CSVARGAGTKNEQFF
.	TRBV5-1	.	TRBJ2-1	TGCGCCAGCGCGGGGGACACGACCTACAATGAGCAGTTCTTC	CASAGDTTYNEQFF
.	TRBV18	.	TRBJ1-6	TGTGCCAGCTCACCACAGCGGGGGGCGCAATCACCCCTCCACTTT	CASSPQRGAQSPLHF
many	TRBV6-2/TRBV6-3	TRBD1	TRBJ2-7	TGTGCCAGCAGCCAATTCCCGGACAGGGGGCATTCGGAGCAGTACTTC	CASSQFPDRGHSEQYF
.	TRBV24-1	TRBD2	TRBJ2-5	TGTGCCACCAGTGGAGCGGGAGGGCCAGAGACCCAGTACTTC	CATSGAGGPETQYF
few	TRBV18	.	TRBJ1-2	TGTGCCAGCTCACAGTCCGGGACATTAAACTATGGCTACACCTTC	CASSQSGTLNYGYTF
many	TRBV6-1	.	TRBJ1-2	TGTGCCAGCAGTGCGGTGGTCGTCCCTCAGGGCTACACCTTC	CASSAVVVPQGYTF
many	TRBV5-1	.	TRBJ1-1	TGCGCCAGCAGCTTCCAGGAGAACACTGAAGCTTTCTTT	CASSFQENTEAFF
.	TRBV7-9	TRBD2	TRBJ2-3	TGTGCCAGCAGCTCTAGCGGTTATAGCACAGATACGCAGTATTTT	CASSSSGYSTDTQYF
.	TRBV15	.	TRBJ2-7	TGTGCCACCAGCAGCCCCGGTCGTAGCATCTACGAGCAGTACTTC	CATSSPGRSIYEQYF
many	TRBV2	TRBD1	TRBJ1-1	TGTGCCAGCAGCGAGACAGGGCTGAACACTGAAGCTTTCTTT	CASSETGLNTEAFF
many	TRBV20-1	.	TRBJ2-3	TGCAGTGCTAGAGATTCTCGGGAGCCAGATACGCAGTATTTT	CSARDSREPDTQYF
.	TRBV20-1	.	TRBJ1-1	TGCAGTGCTAGAGAGGAGACTGGGGCTTTCTTT	CSAREETGAFF
.	TRBV6-1	.	TRBJ2-1	TGTGCCAGCAGACACCTGACTACCTCCAATGAGCAGTTCTTC	CASRHLTTSNEQFF
.	TRBV6-2/TRBV6-3	TRBD2	TRBJ2-3	TGTGCCAGCAGTTCCAGCGGGGCCACAGATACGCAGTATTTT	CASSSSGATDTQYF
many	TRBV7-2	.	TRBJ2-5	TGTGCCAGCACCACTGTGTGGGGAGGGACCCAGTACTTC	CASTTVWGGTQYF
.	TRBV13	TRBD1	TRBJ2-2	TGTGCCAGCAGCCGAGGACAGGAGAACACCGGGGAGCTGTTTTTT	CASSRGQENTGELFF
.	TRBV9	.	TRBJ2-7	TGTGCCAGCAGCCCGGGCCCTCCGGAGCAGTACTTC	CASSPGPPEQYF
many	TRBV3-1	.	TRBJ2-7	TGTGCCAGCAGCCAAGCTCCTCGGGAGCAGTACTTC	CASSQAPREQYF
.	TRBV29-1	TRBD1	TRBJ2-2	TGCAGCGTTATGACAGGGACCACCGGGGAGCTGTTTTTT	CSVMTGTTGELFF
few	TRBV29-1	.	TRBJ2-5	TGCAGCGGAACTAGACGGGGAGAGACCCAGTACTTC	CSGTRRGETQYF
many	TRBV7-9	TRBD1	TRBJ2-7	TGTGCCAGCAGCTTACGTCAGGGGGCCTACGAGCAGTACTTC	CASSLRQGAYEQYF
.	TRBV20-1	TRBD2	TRBJ2-7	TGCAGTGCTGACTTCGTACACCCCGGACTTGCGGGAGGTTCCTACGAGCAGTACTTC	CSADFVHPGLAGGSYEQYF
many	TRBV27	TRBD2	TRBJ2-7	TGTGCCAGCAGGGGGGCGGGAGGAAGCTCCCTGGAGCAGTACTTC	CASRGAGGSSLEQYF
many	TRBV28	TRBD1	TRBJ2-1	TGTGCCAGCACCCCGGCCGGGACAGGGTATCATGAGCAGTTCTTC	CASTPAGTGYHEQFF
many	TRBV2	.	TRBJ1-1	TGTGCCAGCAACGGGTACAGCAGGCGGAACACTGAAGCTTTCTTT	CASNGYSRRNTEAFF
.	TRBV19	.	TRBJ1-5	TGTGCCAGTTCAACGGGGGGTGGTAGCAATCAGCCCCAGCATTTT	CASSTGGGSNQPQHF
many	TRBV20-1	TRBD1	TRBJ1-6	TGCAGTGCTAGAGACGCGGACAGGGGTGATTCACCCCTCCACTTT	CSARDADRGDSPLHF
many	TRBV2	.	TRBJ2-2	TGTGCAGACAGCATTAGGGGAAACACCGGGGAGCTGTTTTTT	CADSIRGNTGELFF
many	TRBV7-2	.	TRBJ2-4	TGTGCCAGCAGCCAGAGGGTCGGAAACATTCAGTACTTC	CASSQRVGNIQYF
many	TRBV27	TRBD2	TRBJ2-4	TGTGCCAGCAGTCTGGGACTAGCTACGGGAACCAAAAACATTCAGTACTTC	CASSLGLATGTKNIQYF
.	TRBV13	TRBD2	TRBJ2-5	TGTGCCAGCAGCTGGACTAGCGGGAGGTCTGGGCAAGAGACCCAGTACTTC	CASSWTSGRSGQETQYF
few	TRBV11-2	.	TRBJ1-6	TGTGCCAGCAGCGCCTGGACAGAATTATCCTCACCCCTCCACTTT	CASSAWTELSSPLHF
many	TRBV5-1	.	TRBJ1-5	TGCGCCAGCAGCTTGGAATCCGGGGGCGCGACGCCCCAGCATTTT	CASSLESGGATPQHF